The clone carrying this TCR beta chain has more than one count but fewer than ten. The antigen is not known. The data were obtained in a study of Graves' ophthalmopathy and Graves' hyperthyroidism. CDR3 size: 16 residues. The junction had 7 bases not matched to a gene; V was cut back by 3 bases and J by 4 bases. Study observations and caveats: Ophthalmopathy progression prediction by the model yielded a sensitivity of approximately 71% and a specificity of approximately 72%.

No ophthalmopathy within 18 months of follow-up signified stable hyperthyroidism. Patients newly diagnosed with hyperthyroidism, under 2 months' duration, were aged 18 to 65, the study reports. The PBMC fraction was derived from over 9 ml of fresh peripheral blood. Amplification targeted the TCR beta CDR3 regions, with RNA transcripts as the source material. First-round RT-PCR used HTBI primers; second-round multiplex PCR followed. A single record per CDR3 protein comes from TCRdb applying MiXCR to the multiplex PCR reads. The repertoire holds approximately 380,000 distinct CDR3 sequences, roughly 21% seen once, with roughly 3% in the top ten.

The sequenced sample was peripheral blood. The rearrangement joins TRBV12-3 or TRBV12-4 to TRBJ2-2; 8 positions agree with TRBD1. The receptor was derived from a woman between 18 and 29 years old with stable Graves' hyperthyroidism. For the CDR3, the DNA is TGTGCCAGCAGTTTGTTTGCAGGGGGCGTCACCGGGGAGCTGTTTTTT. Its protein product is CASSLFAGGVTGELFF.